This T cell receptor beta chain was recovered during a study of T cell responses to AZD1222 COVID-19 vaccine. Study conclusions and caveats: In the spike-specific TCR repertoire, nearly half reportedly target unmutated variant regions. Increases in Spike-specific TCR breadth and depth were seen after two AZD1222 doses. Donors were mostly white British, more females; clonal diversity possibly underestimated.

Second-dose intervals of approximately 4 or approximately 12 weeks were pooled. The V end lost 5 bases, the J end lost 2 bases, and 7 bases lay between the germline ends. This CDR3 is built from 13 residues. CDR1 and CDR2 (germline): MDHEN, SYDVKM. Only in-frame clones appear in the TCRdb table, and some are missing; sequencing was by immunoSEQ multiplex PCR. The sample lists 150,000 to 180,000 clones, around nine tenths occurring once. With regard to this clone: Its antigen is as yet unknown.

This clonotype originated in an adult who received the AZD1222 COVID-19 vaccine. The sample here was peripheral blood, taken 28 days after the second AZD1222 dose. The chain is built from TRBV28 and TRBJ1-5, with D possibly matching TRBD1 (5 bases). The CDR3 sequence: CASSEGGNQPQHF. The DNA for the CDR3 is TGTGCCAGCAGTGAAGGGGGCAATCAGCCCCAGCATTTT.